Listed below are T cell receptor beta chains from one sample, sequenced in a study of CD8 T cells in ankylosing spondylitis. TCRdb called the 5' RACE reads again in MiXCR, with one record for every CDR3 protein. Of fewer than 550,000 distinct CDR3 sequences in the sample, approximately 5% were seen once. Material for sequencing was blood, either unsorted or a sorted T cell fraction (not recorded which). Every receptor here comes from a male donor with ankylosing spondylitis. CDR3s include the opening cysteine and the closing phenylalanine or tryptophan. The order of the fields is D gene, J gene, V gene, CDR3 protein. The D gene is left open where the match is weak.

d_gene: -
j_gene: TRBJ1-2
v_gene: TRBV5-4
CDR3aa: CASSLGASYGYTF

d_gene: TRBD2
j_gene: TRBJ2-4
v_gene: TRBV4-2
CDR3aa: CASSQGGGSKNIQYF

d_gene: -
j_gene: TRBJ2-3
v_gene: TRBV6-2/TRBV6-3
CDR3aa: CASSRGTTDTQYF

d_gene: TRBD2
j_gene: TRBJ2-7
v_gene: TRBV27
CDR3aa: CASSARGGSYEQYF

d_gene: TRBD1
j_gene: TRBJ2-1
v_gene: TRBV11-2
CDR3aa: CASSQYRGTYNEQFF

d_gene: TRBD1
j_gene: TRBJ1-1
v_gene: TRBV20-1
CDR3aa: CSCRQGANTEAFF

d_gene: TRBD1
j_gene: TRBJ2-7
v_gene: TRBV7-6
CDR3aa: CASSSPAGTGDYEQYF

d_gene: -
j_gene: TRBJ2-2
v_gene: TRBV5-6
CDR3aa: CASSLGPPGHLLTGELFF

d_gene: -
j_gene: TRBJ1-2
v_gene: TRBV20-1
CDR3aa: CSAVRDNANYGYTF

d_gene: TRBD2
j_gene: TRBJ2-1
v_gene: TRBV2
CDR3aa: CASSLLAGEGYNEQFF

d_gene: TRBD1
j_gene: TRBJ2-7
v_gene: TRBV12-3/TRBV12-4
CDR3aa: CASSPDRTIPYEQYF

d_gene: -
j_gene: TRBJ2-7
v_gene: TRBV20-1
CDR3aa: CSARELWGRGLREQYF

d_gene: -
j_gene: TRBJ2-1
v_gene: TRBV15
CDR3aa: CATRAQAAYNEQFF

d_gene: -
j_gene: TRBJ2-4
v_gene: TRBV4-3
CDR3aa: CASSQDRGEKNIQYF

d_gene: TRBD2
j_gene: TRBJ2-1
v_gene: TRBV5-1
CDR3aa: CASSLALAGDEQFF

d_gene: -
j_gene: TRBJ2-1
v_gene: TRBV7-2
CDR3aa: CASSSRFGSESEQFF

d_gene: -
j_gene: TRBJ2-3
v_gene: TRBV5-1
CDR3aa: CASSLAGFADTQYF

d_gene: -
j_gene: TRBJ1-5
v_gene: TRBV6-2/TRBV6-3
CDR3aa: CASSYSIGQGTQPQHF

d_gene: -
j_gene: TRBJ1-1
v_gene: TRBV28
CDR3aa: CASSLPLTGENEAFF

d_gene: -
j_gene: TRBJ2-3
v_gene: TRBV3-1
CDR3aa: CASRETGDTQYF

d_gene: -
j_gene: TRBJ2-7
v_gene: TRBV10-3
CDR3aa: CAISEGSAYEQYF

d_gene: -
j_gene: TRBJ2-5
v_gene: TRBV5-1
CDR3aa: CASSSGPLETQYF

d_gene: -
j_gene: TRBJ1-2
v_gene: TRBV7-9
CDR3aa: CASSLGQRQYGYTF

d_gene: -
j_gene: TRBJ2-6
v_gene: TRBV7-2
CDR3aa: CASSREHSGANVLTF

d_gene: TRBD1
j_gene: TRBJ1-2
v_gene: TRBV29-1
CDR3aa: CSVESYLPPRAGGFGYTF

d_gene: -
j_gene: TRBJ2-7
v_gene: TRBV9
CDR3aa: CASSVQPGHPYEQYF

d_gene: TRBD2
j_gene: TRBJ2-3
v_gene: TRBV28
CDR3aa: CASSLLAGGKDTQYF

d_gene: TRBD2
j_gene: TRBJ2-7
v_gene: TRBV29-1
CDR3aa: CSVGGLAGASDEQYF

d_gene: -
j_gene: TRBJ2-6
v_gene: TRBV11-2
CDR3aa: CASSLEAGANVLTF

d_gene: -
j_gene: TRBJ2-2
v_gene: TRBV7-8
CDR3aa: CASSLGANTGELFF

d_gene: TRBD2
j_gene: TRBJ2-1
v_gene: TRBV4-1
CDR3aa: CASSLGTSGDEQFF

d_gene: -
j_gene: TRBJ1-4
v_gene: TRBV20-1
CDR3aa: CSAGSSQGTNEKLFF

d_gene: -
j_gene: TRBJ2-2
v_gene: TRBV6-2/TRBV6-3
CDR3aa: CASMYTGELFF

d_gene: -
j_gene: TRBJ2-2
v_gene: TRBV7-2
CDR3aa: CASSYRAGTGELFF

d_gene: TRBD1
j_gene: TRBJ2-3
v_gene: TRBV3-1
CDR3aa: CASSRDRGILASTDTQYF